A single sample is the source of the 4 T cell receptor beta chains below, sequenced in a study of blood T cells in healthy people across ages. A second PCR of about 6 to 11 cycles used a sample-barcoded 5' primer and a J-beta primer mix. TCRdb ran MiXCR on the 5' RACE reads and lists one entry per CDR3 protein. The table records 700,000 to 850,000 distinct CDR3 sequences, roughly 50% of them present only once. The sample was blood. These receptors originate from a man aged 80 or over in good health.

The chain recombines TRBV20-1 with TRBJ2-3; D not resolved. The CDR3 sequence is 12 residues long. Deletions cut 0 bases from V and 14 bases from J, with 15 bases between. Germline V gives CDR1 DFQATT, CDR2 SNEGSKA (reference sequence). The CDR3 reads CSARDTPRYAYF. CDR3 DNA sequence: TGCAGTGCTAGAGATACACCCAGATACGCGTATTTT.

In its sample, this clonotype was seen a few times. This chain uses TRBV10-2 with TRBJ2-5, with D possibly TRBD2 on 6 matching bases. CDR3 length: 14 amino acids. Trimming shortened V by 7 bases and J by 3 bases, and 15 bases separated the two germline ends. Germline-derived CDR1 and CDR2 are WSHSY and SAAADI. Here the CDR3 reads CASKGRGGEETQYF. The CDR3 region has the DNA TGCGCCAGCAAGGGGCGCGGAGGGGAAGAGACCCAGTACTTC.

V and J are TRBV18 and TRBJ1-2; D is uncertain. Germline V lookup: CDR1 KGHSH, CDR2 LQKENI. V was shortened by 0 bases and J by 5 bases, with 10 bases between the two germline ends. There are 14 residues in the CDR3. The CDR3 DNA reads TGTGCCAGCTCACCACCAGAAACAGCGTATGGCTACACCTTC. Translation gives CASSPPETAYGYTF.

Comments on this clonotype: This CDR3 is missing its conserved last phenylalanine or tryptophan, likely due to a read error. The genes are TRBV29-1 and TRBJ2-7; TRBD1 or TRBD2 may be the D gene (5 bases each). The better agreement between TRBJ2-5 and the DNA end casts doubt on the J call. The V gene's germline CDR1 is SQVTM and CDR2 ANQGSEA. This CDR3 contains 12 residues. CDR3 region: CSIRDGQETQYC. The CDR3 nucleotides read TGCAGCATCCGGGACGGGCAAGAGACCCAGTACTGC.